What follows are 21 T cell receptor beta chains derived from one specimen sequenced in a study of T cells in Graves' hyperthyroidism and ophthalmopathy. It was RNA transcripts that yielded the amplified TCR beta CDR3 regions. A first-round RT-PCR of the TCR CDR3 used the HTBI primer set. Each CDR3 protein is one row after TCRdb ran MiXCR on the multiplex PCR reads. The sample shows about 770,000 distinct CDR3 sequences, around 20% of them seen only once. Sequencing input: blood. The receptors were sampled from a woman aged 45-59 years with Graves' hyperthyroidism that later progressed to Graves' ophthalmopathy.

The chain recombines TRBV18 with TRBJ1-2; 11 positions agree with TRBD1. The CDR3 is made up of 15 amino acids. V trimming: 2 bases; J trimming: 7 bases; junction bases outside the gene matches: 6. The germline gives CDR1 KGHSH, CDR2 LQKENI. The DNA of the CDR3 is TGTGCCAGCTCACCAGGCGCTGGGACAGGGGGTGGCTACACCTTC. Translated: CASSPGAGTGGGYTF.

The gene calls are TRBV4-1 and TRBJ1-3, with D perhaps matching TRBD1 (5 bases). Germline V gene sequence: CDR1 MGHRA, CDR2 YSYEKL. The CDR3 spans 14 residues. Trimming took 6 bases from V and 8 from J, leaving 17 bases between them. CDR3 sequence reads: CASRHVGGSDTIYF. The CDR3 DNA is TGCGCCAGCAGACACGTGGGGGGGTCGGACACCATATATTTT.

This clonotype has only a few counts. The chain combines TRBV6-2 or TRBV6-3 with TRBJ2-2; no clear D. Germline CDR1 is MNHEY and CDR2 is SVGEGT. V lost 5 bases to trimming and J lost 6 bases, with 7 bases between them. This CDR3 has 12 residues. The CDR3 is CASSRGSGELFF. The CDR3 DNA reads as TGTGCCAGCAGTCGCGGCTCCGGGGAGCTGTTTTTT.

In its sample, this clonotype was seen many times. The chain links TRBV12-3 or TRBV12-4 to TRBJ2-5, with 8 bases lining up with TRBD1. The ends lost 5 bases at V and 6 bases at J; junction bases unmatched: 8. CDR3 length: 14 residues. The CDR3 DNA sequence: TGTGCCAGCAGTCCAACAGGGGGAACTAAGACCCAGTACTTC. Its translation: CASSPTGGTKTQYF.

The J gene is TRBJ1-2, the V gene TRBV20-1; TRBD1 might be the D (6 bases). This CDR3 comprises 15 residues. With 1 base removed from V and 0 bases from J, the gap between germline ends came to 12 bases. Per germline, CDR1 DFQATT and CDR2 SNEGSKA (reference sequence). CDR3 sequence reads: CSARAYGQTNYGYTF. The DNA for the CDR3 is TGCAGTGCTAGAGCATACGGACAGACTAACTATGGCTACACCTTC.

This clonotype was detected only a few times. This rearrangement joins TRBV10-3 to TRBJ2-1; 9 bases match TRBD2. Unmatched junction bases numbered 3, after V lost 3 bases and J lost 3 bases. The CDR3 has 15 amino acids. Per germline, CDR1 ENHRY and CDR2 SYGVKD. The CDR3: CAISDRGGDYNEQFF. The DNA of the CDR3 is TGTGCCATCAGTGACCGCGGGGGGGACTACAATGAGCAGTTCTTC.

At least ten counts were recorded for this clonotype. This chain links TRBV11-3 with TRBJ2-3, with 7 nucleotides matching TRBD2. The CDR3 runs 15 residues. V was clipped by 3 bases and J by 5 bases; unmatched bases: 8. From germline, CDR1 is SGHNT and CDR2 YENEEA. The CDR3, as DNA: TGTGCCAGCAGCTTTGGCGGGGGAACTCGAGATACGCAGTATTTT. Its translation: CASSFGGGTRDTQYF.

This clonotype was seen repeatedly, ten times or more. The J gene is TRBJ1-1, the V gene TRBV30; tentative D call: TRBD1 (5 bases). The V and J ends lost 5 bases and 4 bases respectively, with 17 bases between them. The CDR3 is made up of 14 amino acids. Germline V gene sequence: CDR1 GTSNPN, CDR2 SVGIG (reference sequence). This CDR3 is CAWGVRRRGTEAFF. The CDR3 DNA follows: TGTGCCTGGGGAGTGAGGAGAAGGGGCACTGAAGCTTTCTTT.

The sample holds many counts of this clonotype. The genes are TRBV5-1 and TRBJ2-2; possibly TRBD1 for D (7 bases). The CDR3 has 15 amino acids. The germline CDR1 and CDR2 sequences are SGHRS and YFSETQ. V shed 0 bases and J shed 5 bases, with 11 bases lying between them. CDR3 bases: TGCGCCAGCAGCTTGGATCCAGGGGGGACCGGGGAGCTGTTTTTT. Protein: CASSLDPGGTGELFF.

This clonotype showed up just a few times. The gene calls are TRBV6-2 or TRBV6-3 and TRBJ2-4; the match to TRBD1 covers 7 bases. The germline CDR1 and CDR2 sequences are MNHEY and SVGEGT. Trimming at V came to 7 bases and at J to 11 bases, leaving 8 bases not matched to a gene. The CDR3 has 12 amino acids. The CDR3 DNA reads TGTGCCAGCACCATGGACAGGTTGGTTCAGTACTTC. Its protein product is CASTMDRLVQYF.

The table lists this clonotype with a few counts. V usage is TRBV7-3 and J usage is TRBJ2-1; D unclear. The CDR3 has 14 residues. V shed 3 bases and J shed 8 bases, with 14 bases lying between them. Looked up from germline, CDR1 is SGHTA and CDR2 is FQGTGA. The CDR3 DNA sequence: TGTGCCAGCAGCTTCGGAGTAGCCAGCCATGAGCAGTTCTTC. Translated, it gives CASSFGVASHEQFF.

This clonotype has a single count. V usage is TRBV6-5 and J usage is TRBJ2-1, with TRBD2 matching over 9 bases. Germline lookup yields CDR1 MNHEY and CDR2 SVGAGI. The trim removed 5 bases at V and 12 bases at J, leaving 17 bases unmatched. This CDR3 is 16 amino acids long. The CDR3 region has the DNA TGTGCCAGCAGTCACAACCAAGGACTAGCGAGTCCCCGGCAGTTCTTC. Amino acids: CASSHNQGLASPRQFF.

This rearrangement joins TRBV14 to TRBJ1-1; D not resolved. The CDR3 length is 15 residues. V lost 2 bases to trimming and J lost 0 bases, with 10 bases between them. Germline V gene sequence: CDR1 SGHDN, CDR2 FVKESK. CDR3 in amino acids: CASSQTVWMNTEAFF. The CDR3 DNA reads TGTGCCAGCAGCCAAACCGTATGGATGAACACTGAAGCTTTCTTT.

The V gene is TRBV29-1, the J gene TRBJ1-2; maybe TRBD1 (6 bases). V was clipped by 6 bases and J by 7 bases, with 15 bases between them. This CDR3 is 12 amino acids long. Germline-derived CDR1 and CDR2 are SQVTM and ANQGSEA. DNA of the CDR3: TGCAGCGTCATTTTGACAGGTGGTGGCTACACCTTC. It codes for CSVILTGGGYTF.

The V gene is TRBV29-1, the J gene TRBJ1-2; D uncertain. The ends were cut back, 4 bases at V and 2 bases at J, with 8 bases in the middle. Germline CDR1 and CDR2: SQVTM and ANQGSEA. The CDR3 is 12 amino acids. CDR3 sequence (DNA): TGCAGCGTTGCTGGTGACAACTATGGCTACACCTTC. Encoded protein: CSVAGDNYGYTF.

V usage is TRBV5-5 and J usage is TRBJ1-1; D gene uncertain. Per germline, CDR1 SGHKS and CDR2 YYEKEE (reference sequence). This CDR3 region has 13 residues. The V end lost 2 bases, the J end lost 2 bases, and 7 bases lay between the germline ends. CDR3 in DNA: TGTGCCAGCAGCTTTACTCAAAACACTGAAGCTTTCTTT. It is translated as CASSFTQNTEAFF. The full variable domain, its missing parts supplied by reference TRBV5-5 and TRBJ1-1, is DAGVTQSPTHLIKTRGQQVTLRCSPISGHKSVSWYQQVLGQGPQFIFQYYEKEERGRGNFPDRFSARQFPNYSSELNVNALLLGDSALYLCASSFTQNTEAFFGQGTRLTVV.

The rearrangement links TRBV11-2 to TRBJ1-4; D ambiguous. From germline, CDR1 is SGHAT and CDR2 FQNNGV. V dropped 2 bases and J dropped 0 bases, with 7 bases sitting between them. The CDR3 covers 15 residues. CDR3 amino acids: CASSLSTSTNEKLFF. The CDR3 DNA follows: TGTGCCAGCAGCTTATCGACCTCAACTAATGAAAAACTGTTTTTT.

V gene TRBV2 combines with J gene TRBJ1-1; D gene unclear. The V gene's germline CDR1 is SNHLY and CDR2 FYNNEI. With 7 bases removed from V and 8 bases from J, the gap between germline ends came to 8 bases. The CDR3 runs to 10 residues. CDR3 sequence: CASIPDEAFF. The DNA for the CDR3 is TGTGCCAGCATACCGGACGAAGCTTTCTTT.

This clonotype was picked up many times. The V gene is TRBV7-8, the J gene TRBJ2-1; no clear D gene. Looked up from germline, CDR1 is SGHVS and CDR2 is FQNEAQ. CDR3 size: 17 residues. V dropped 5 bases and J dropped 0 bases, with 17 bases sitting between them. The CDR3 coding sequence is TGTGCCAGCAGCGCCAGAAGACGTCCGAGCTCCTACAATGAGCAGTTCTTC. Residues: CASSARRRPSSYNEQFF.

This clonotype was counted ten times or more. The chain has TRBV11-2 and TRBJ2-7; D call uncertain. The CDR3 has 15 residues. CDR1 is SGHAT, CDR2 FQNNGV, per germline. Trimming removed 0 bases at V and 6 bases at J, with 15 bases between. As DNA, the CDR3 is TGTGCCAGCAGCTTAGACCCAGGAGTGCCGATCGAGCAGTACTTC. It is translated as CASSLDPGVPIEQYF.

This chain connects TRBV6-1 to TRBJ1-1; no clear D. Trimming shortened V by 7 bases and J by 4 bases, and 10 bases separated the two germline ends. The CDR3 spans 12 residues. CDR1 and CDR2 (germline): MNHNS, SASEGT. CDR3 DNA sequence: TGTGCCAGCACTGGGGTTGCCACTGAAGCTTTCTTT. This sequence encodes CASTGVATEAFF.